The 5 T cell receptor beta chains reported below all come from one sample, sequenced in a study of human T cells and chemical hapten exposure. Using its own MiXCR run on the RACE reads, TCRdb lists one record per CDR3 protein. Among around 300,000 distinct CDR3 sequences listed, around 7% were seen once. Time point defined: pre-sensitization, week 0. Treatment given: therapeutic diphenylcyclopropenone sensitization with weekly scalp DPC. Sequenced here: whole blood, sampled in connection with sensitization to the hapten diphenylcyclopropenone (DPC). All receptors come from a man in his late teens or twenties with alopecia areata. Some clones in this sample may be carry-over from other donors' samples.

For this clonotype: Since a much larger clone is just one base distant, this may be a read error. The chain carries TRBV4-3 and TRBJ1-4, with D hard to call. Germline lookup yields CDR1 LGHNA and CDR2 YSLEER. The CDR3 has 14 amino acids. V shed 0 bases and J shed 9 bases, with 11 bases lying between them. CDR3 in DNA: TGCGCCAGCAGCCAAGAGGCTGATCATAAAAAACTGTTTTTT. This sequence encodes CASSQEADHKKLFF.

The chain is built from TRBV4-1 and TRBJ1-2; TRBD1 matches 7 bases. The CDR3 spans 14 residues. Germline CDR1 MGHRA, CDR2 YSYEKL. After removal of 4 bases from V and 5 bases from J, the junction contained 7 bases not matched to a gene. CDR3 sequence reads: CASSLAQGSYGYTF. CDR3 DNA: TGCGCCAGCAGCCTTGCACAGGGGTCGTATGGCTACACCTTC.

The chain employs TRBV7-2 and TRBJ2-7; D is ambiguous. Germline V gene sequence: CDR1 SGHTA, CDR2 FQGNSA. V lost 5 bases and J lost 0, with 14 bases in between. The CDR3 runs to 15 residues. CDR3 coding DNA: TGTGCCAGCAGCCCCCGTGGCAGCCTCTCCTACGAGCAGTACTTC. Amino acid sequence: CASSPRGSLSYEQYF. The whole variable domain, filled in from reference TRBV7-2 and TRBJ2-7, reads GAGVSQSPSNKVTEKGKDVELRCDPISGHTALYWYRQSLGQGLEFLIYFQGNSAPDKSGLPSDRFSAERTGGSVSTLTIQRTQQEDSAVYLCASSPRGSLSYEQYFGPGTRLTVT.

Many counts were recorded for this clonotype. This sequence joins TRBV9 and TRBJ1-2, with D tentatively TRBD1 (6 bases). Between the trimmed V and J ends, which lost 3 bases and 5 bases, there was a span of 17 bases. There are 15 residues in the CDR3. Per the germline V gene, CDR1 is SGDLS and CDR2 is YYNGEE. CDR3 DNA sequence: TGTGCCAGCAGCGAGACGACACCAGGGGCTTATGGCTACACCTTC. Translating gives CASSETTPGAYGYTF.

This chain links TRBV2 with TRBJ1-1; 9 nucleotides agree with TRBD1. With 6 bases clipped from V and 10 bases from J, the junction kept 9 bases outside the gene matches. Germline values: CDR1 SNHLY, CDR2 FYNNEI. The CDR3 sequence is 13 residues long. The CDR3 nucleotides are TGTGCCAGCAGCCGCCGGACAGGGGATGCAGCTTTCTTT. Residues: CASSRRTGDAAFF. The entire variable domain, with the rest obtained from reference TRBV2 and TRBJ1-1, is as follows: EPEVTQTPSHQVTQMGQEVILRCVPISNHLYFYWYRQILGQKVEFLVSFYNNEISEKSEIFDDQFSVERPDGSNFTLKIRSTKLEDSAMYFCASSRRTGDAAFFGQGTRLTVV.